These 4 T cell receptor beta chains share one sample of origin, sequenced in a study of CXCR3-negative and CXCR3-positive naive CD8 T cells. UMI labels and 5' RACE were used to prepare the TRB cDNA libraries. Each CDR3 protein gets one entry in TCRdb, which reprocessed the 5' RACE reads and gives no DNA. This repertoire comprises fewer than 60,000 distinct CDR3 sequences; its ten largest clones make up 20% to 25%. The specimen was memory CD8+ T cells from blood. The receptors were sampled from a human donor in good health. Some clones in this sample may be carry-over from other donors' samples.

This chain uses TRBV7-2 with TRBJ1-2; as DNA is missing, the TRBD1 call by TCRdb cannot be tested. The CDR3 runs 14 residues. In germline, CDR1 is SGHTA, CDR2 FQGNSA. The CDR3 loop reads CASSSQGAPYGYTF.

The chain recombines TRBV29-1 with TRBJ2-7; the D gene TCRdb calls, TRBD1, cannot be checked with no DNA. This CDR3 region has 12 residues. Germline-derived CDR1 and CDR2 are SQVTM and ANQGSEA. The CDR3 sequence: CSVRGVSYEQYF.

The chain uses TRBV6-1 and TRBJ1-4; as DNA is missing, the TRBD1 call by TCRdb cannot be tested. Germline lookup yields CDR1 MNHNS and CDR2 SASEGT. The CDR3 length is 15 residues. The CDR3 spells CASSEQGAANEKLFF.

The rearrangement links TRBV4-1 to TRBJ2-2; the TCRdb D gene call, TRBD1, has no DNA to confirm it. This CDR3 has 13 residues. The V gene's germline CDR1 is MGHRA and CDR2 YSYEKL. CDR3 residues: CASSTFGGAELFF.